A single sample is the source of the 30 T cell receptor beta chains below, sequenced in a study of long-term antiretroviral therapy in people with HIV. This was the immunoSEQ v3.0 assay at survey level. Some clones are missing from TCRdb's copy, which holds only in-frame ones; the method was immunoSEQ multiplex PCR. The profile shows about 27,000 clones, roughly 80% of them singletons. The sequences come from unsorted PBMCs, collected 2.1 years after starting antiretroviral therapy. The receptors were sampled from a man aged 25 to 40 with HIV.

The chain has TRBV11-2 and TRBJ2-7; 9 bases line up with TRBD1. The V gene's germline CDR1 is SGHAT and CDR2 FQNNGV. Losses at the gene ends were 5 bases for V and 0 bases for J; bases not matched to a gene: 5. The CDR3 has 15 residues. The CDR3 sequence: CASSADRGSSYEQYF. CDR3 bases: TGTGCCAGCAGCGCCGACAGGGGGAGCTCCTACGAGCAGTACTTC.

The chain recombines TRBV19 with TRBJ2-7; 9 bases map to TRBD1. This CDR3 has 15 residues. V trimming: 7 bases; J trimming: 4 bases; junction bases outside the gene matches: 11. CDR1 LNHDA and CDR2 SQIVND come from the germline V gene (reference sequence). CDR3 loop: CASTPAGTGIYEQYF. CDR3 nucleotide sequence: TGTGCCAGTACCCCGGCCGGGACAGGGATATACGAGCAGTACTTC.

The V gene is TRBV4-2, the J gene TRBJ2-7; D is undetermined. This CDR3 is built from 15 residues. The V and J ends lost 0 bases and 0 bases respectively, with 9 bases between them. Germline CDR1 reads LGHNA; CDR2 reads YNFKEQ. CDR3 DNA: TGTGCCAGCAGCCAAGATAGAGCTAGCTCCTACGAGCAGTACTTC. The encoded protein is CASSQDRASSYEQYF.

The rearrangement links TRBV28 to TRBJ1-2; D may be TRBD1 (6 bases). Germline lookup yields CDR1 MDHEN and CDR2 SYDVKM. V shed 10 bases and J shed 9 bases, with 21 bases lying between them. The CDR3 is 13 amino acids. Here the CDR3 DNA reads TGTGCCACTACTCCCCCGCCGGGGGCGAGCTACACCTTC. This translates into CATTPPPGASYTF.

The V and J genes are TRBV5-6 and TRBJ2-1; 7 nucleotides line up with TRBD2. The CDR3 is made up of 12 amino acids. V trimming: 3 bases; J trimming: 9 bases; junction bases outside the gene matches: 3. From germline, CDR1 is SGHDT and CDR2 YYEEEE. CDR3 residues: CASSYQRGEQFF. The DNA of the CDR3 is TGTGCCAGCAGCTACCAGCGGGGTGAGCAGTTCTTC.

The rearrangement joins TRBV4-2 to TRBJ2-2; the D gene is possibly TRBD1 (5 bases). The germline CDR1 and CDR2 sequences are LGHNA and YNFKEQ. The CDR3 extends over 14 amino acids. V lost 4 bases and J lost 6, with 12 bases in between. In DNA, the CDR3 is TGTGCCAGCAGCCGCCAGGGTTTGGCCGGGGAGCTGTTTTTT. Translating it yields CASSRQGLAGELFF.

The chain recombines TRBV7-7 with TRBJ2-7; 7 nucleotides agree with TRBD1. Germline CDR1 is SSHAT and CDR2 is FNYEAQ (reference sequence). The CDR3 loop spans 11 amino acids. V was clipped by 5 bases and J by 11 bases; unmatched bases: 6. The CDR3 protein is CASSLGTEEYF. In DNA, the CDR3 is TGTGCCAGCAGCCTCGGGACAGAAGAGTACTTC.

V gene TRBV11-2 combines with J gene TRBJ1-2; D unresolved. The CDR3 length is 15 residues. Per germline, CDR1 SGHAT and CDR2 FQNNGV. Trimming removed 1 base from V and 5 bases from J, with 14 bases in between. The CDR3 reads CASSLVGRRWYGYTF. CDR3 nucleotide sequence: TGTGCCAGCAGCTTAGTTGGCAGGCGCTGGTATGGCTACACCTTC.

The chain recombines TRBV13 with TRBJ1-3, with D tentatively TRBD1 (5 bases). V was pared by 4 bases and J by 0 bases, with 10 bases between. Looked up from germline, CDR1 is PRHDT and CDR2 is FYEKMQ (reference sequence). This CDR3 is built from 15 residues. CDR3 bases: TGTGCCAGCAGCTCCAGGGTCCTCTCTGGAAACACCATATATTTT. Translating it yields CASSSRVLSGNTIYF.

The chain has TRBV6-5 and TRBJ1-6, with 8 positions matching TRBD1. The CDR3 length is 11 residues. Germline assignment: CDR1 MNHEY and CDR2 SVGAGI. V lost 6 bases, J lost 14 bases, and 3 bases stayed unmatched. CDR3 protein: CASRDRVTLHF. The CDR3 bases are TGTGCCAGCAGGGACAGGGTGACCCTCCACTTT.

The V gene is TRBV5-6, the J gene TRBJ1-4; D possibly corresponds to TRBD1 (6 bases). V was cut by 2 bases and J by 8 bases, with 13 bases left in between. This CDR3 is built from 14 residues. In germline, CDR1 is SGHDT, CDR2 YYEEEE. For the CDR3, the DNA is TGTGCCAGCAGCTTAACAGGGCGTCAGGAAAAACTGTTTTTT. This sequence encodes CASSLTGRQEKLFF.

CDR3 DNA: TGTGCCTGGACCATCTCGGGAGGAAAGGGATTGGGCACCATATATTTT. Its protein is CAWTISGGKGLGTIYF. V usage is TRBV30 and J usage is TRBJ1-3; no firm D call. The CDR3 loop spans 16 amino acids. Germline V gene data show CDR1 as GTSNPN and CDR2 as SVGIG (reference sequence). Trimming shortened V by 4 bases and J by 9 bases, and 25 bases separated the two germline ends.

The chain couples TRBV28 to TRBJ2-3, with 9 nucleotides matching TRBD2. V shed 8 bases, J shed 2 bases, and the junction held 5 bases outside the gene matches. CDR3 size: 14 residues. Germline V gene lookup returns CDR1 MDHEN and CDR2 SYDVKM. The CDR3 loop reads CASGAGGVTDTQYF. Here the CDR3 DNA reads TGTGCCAGCGGGGCGGGGGGGGTCACAGATACGCAGTATTTT.

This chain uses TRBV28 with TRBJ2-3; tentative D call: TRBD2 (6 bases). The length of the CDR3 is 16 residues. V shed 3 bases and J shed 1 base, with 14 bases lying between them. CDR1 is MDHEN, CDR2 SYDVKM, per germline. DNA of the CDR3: TGTGCCAGCAGTTTGCTCTGGACGGGGGGCACAGATACGCAGTATTTT. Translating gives CASSLLWTGGTDTQYF. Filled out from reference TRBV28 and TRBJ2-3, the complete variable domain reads DVKVTQSSRYLVKRTGEKVFLECVQDMDHENMFWYRQDPGLGLRLIYFSYDVKMKEKGDIPEGYSVSREKKERFSLILESASTNQTSMYLCASSLLWTGGTDTQYFGPGTRLTVL.

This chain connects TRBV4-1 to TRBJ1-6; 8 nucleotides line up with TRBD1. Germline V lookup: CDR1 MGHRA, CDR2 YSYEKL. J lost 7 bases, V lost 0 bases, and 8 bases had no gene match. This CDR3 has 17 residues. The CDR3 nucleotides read TGCGCCAGCAGCCAAGACCGGGGACAGGCTTCAAATTCACCCCTCCACTTT. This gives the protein CASSQDRGQASNSPLHF.

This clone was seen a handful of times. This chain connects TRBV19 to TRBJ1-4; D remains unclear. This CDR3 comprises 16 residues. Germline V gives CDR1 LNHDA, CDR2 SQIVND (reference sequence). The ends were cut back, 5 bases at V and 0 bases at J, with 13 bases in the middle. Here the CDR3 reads CASSRGYRATNEKLFF. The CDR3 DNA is TGTGCCAGTAGTCGCGGGTATCGAGCAACTAATGAAAAACTGTTTTTT.

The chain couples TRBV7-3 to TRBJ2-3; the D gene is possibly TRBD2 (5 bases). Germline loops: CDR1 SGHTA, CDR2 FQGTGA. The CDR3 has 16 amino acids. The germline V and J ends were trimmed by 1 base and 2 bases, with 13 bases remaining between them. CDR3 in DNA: TGTGCCAGCAGCTTAATAGGCGGGTCTTCCACAGATACGCAGTATTTT. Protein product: CASSLIGGSSTDTQYF.

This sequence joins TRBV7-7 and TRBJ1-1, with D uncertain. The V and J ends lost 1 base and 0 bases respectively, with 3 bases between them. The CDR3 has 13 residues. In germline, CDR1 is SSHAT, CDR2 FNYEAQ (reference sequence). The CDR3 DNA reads TGTGCCAGCAGCTTAGAGATGAACACTGAAGCTTTCTTT. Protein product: CASSLEMNTEAFF.

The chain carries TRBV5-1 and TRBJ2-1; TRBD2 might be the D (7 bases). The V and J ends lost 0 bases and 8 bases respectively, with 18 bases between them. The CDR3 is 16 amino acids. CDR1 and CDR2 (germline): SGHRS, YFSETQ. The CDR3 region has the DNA TGCGCCAGCAGCTTGGAACCCGGGGGGCTTGTACATGAGCAGTTCTTC. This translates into CASSLEPGGLVHEQFF. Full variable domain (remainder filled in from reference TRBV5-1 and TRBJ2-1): KAGVTQTPRYLIKTRGQQVTLSCSPISGHRSVSWYQQTPGQGLQFLFEYFSETQRNKGNFPGRFSGRQFSNSRSEMNVSTLELGDSALYLCASSLEPGGLVHEQFFGPGTRLTVL.

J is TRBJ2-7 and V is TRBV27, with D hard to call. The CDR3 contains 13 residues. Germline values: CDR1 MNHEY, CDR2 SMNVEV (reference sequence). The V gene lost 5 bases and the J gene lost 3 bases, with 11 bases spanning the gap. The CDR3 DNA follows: TGTGCCAGCAGTATGCAACAGAGCTACGAGCAGTACTTC. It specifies CASSMQQSYEQYF.

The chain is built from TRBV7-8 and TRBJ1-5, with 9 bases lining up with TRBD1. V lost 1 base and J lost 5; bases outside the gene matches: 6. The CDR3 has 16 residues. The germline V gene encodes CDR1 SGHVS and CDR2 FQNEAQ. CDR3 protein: CASSLVLGDRDQPQHF. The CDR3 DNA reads TGTGCCAGCAGCTTAGTTCTCGGGGACAGGGATCAGCCCCAGCATTTT. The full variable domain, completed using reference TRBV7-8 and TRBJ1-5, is GAGVSQSPRYKVAKRGQDVALRCDPISGHVSLFWYQQALGQGPEFLTYFQNEAQLDKSGLPSDRFFAERPEGSVSTLKIQRTQQEDSAVYLCASSLVLGDRDQPQHFGDGTRLSIL.

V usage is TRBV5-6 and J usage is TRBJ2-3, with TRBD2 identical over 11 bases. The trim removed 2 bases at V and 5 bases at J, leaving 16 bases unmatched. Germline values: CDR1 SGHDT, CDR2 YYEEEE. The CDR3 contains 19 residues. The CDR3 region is CASSFLWGSLAGGGDTQYF. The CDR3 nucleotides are TGTGCCAGCAGCTTCTTATGGGGTTCCCTAGCGGGGGGCGGAGATACGCAGTATTTT.

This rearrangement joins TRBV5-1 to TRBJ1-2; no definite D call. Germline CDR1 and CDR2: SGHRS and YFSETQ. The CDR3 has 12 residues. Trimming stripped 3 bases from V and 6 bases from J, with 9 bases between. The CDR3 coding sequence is TGCGCCAGCAGCTATAGTAGGGATGGCTACACCTTC. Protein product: CASSYSRDGYTF.

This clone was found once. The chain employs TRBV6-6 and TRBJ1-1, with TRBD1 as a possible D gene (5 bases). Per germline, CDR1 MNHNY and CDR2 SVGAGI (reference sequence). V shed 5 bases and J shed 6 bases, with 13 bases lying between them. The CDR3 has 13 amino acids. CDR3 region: CASSGYSGPEAFF. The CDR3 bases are TGTGCCAGCAGTGGCTACTCAGGGCCTGAAGCTTTCTTT.

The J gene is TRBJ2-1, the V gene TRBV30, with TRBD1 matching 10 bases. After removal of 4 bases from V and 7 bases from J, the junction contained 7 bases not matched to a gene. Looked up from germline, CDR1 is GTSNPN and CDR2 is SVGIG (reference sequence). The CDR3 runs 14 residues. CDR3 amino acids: CAWTKDRGRNEQFF. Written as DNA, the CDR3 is TGTGCCTGGACCAAGGACAGGGGGAGAAATGAGCAGTTCTTC.

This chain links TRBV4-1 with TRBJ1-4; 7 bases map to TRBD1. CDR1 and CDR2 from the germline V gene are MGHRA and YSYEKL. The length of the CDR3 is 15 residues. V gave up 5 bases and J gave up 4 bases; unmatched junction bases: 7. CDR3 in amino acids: CASSKPGQLNEKLFF. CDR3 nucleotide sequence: TGCGCCAGCAGCAAACCGGGACAGCTTAATGAAAAACTGTTTTTT.

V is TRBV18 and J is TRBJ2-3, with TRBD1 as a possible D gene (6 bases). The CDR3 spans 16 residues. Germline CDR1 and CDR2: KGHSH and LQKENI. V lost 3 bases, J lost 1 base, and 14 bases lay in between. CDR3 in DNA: TGTGCCAGCTCACCCCCTTTTAGGACAGGCACAGATACGCAGTATTTT. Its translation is CASSPPFRTGTDTQYF. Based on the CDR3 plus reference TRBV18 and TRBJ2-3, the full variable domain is NAGVMQNPRHLVRRRGQEARLRCSPMKGHSHVYWYRQLPEEGLKFMVYLQKENIIDESGMPKERFSAEFPKEGPSILRIQQVVRGDSAAYFCASSPPFRTGTDTQYFGPGTRLTVL.

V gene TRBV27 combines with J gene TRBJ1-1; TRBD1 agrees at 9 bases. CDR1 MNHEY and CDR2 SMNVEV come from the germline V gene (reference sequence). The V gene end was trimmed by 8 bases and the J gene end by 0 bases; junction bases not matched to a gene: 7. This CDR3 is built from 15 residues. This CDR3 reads CASRVNRGLNTEAFF. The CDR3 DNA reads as TGTGCCAGCCGGGTCAACAGGGGGCTGAACACTGAAGCTTTCTTT.

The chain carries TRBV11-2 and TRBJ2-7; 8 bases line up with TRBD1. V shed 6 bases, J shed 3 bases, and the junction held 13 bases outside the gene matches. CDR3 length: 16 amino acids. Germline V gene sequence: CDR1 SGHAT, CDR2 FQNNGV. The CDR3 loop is CASSPRGTGSFYEQYF. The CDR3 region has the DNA TGTGCCAGCAGTCCTCGTGGGACAGGATCCTTCTACGAGCAGTACTTC.

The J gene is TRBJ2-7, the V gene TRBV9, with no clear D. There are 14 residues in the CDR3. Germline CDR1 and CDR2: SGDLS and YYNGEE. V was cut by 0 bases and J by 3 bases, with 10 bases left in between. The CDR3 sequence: CASSVDGVGYEQYF. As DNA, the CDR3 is TGTGCCAGCAGCGTAGATGGGGTCGGCTACGAGCAGTACTTC.